What follows describes a single TCR beta chain. The data originate from a study of human T cells and chemical hapten exposure. TCRdb fed the RACE reads into MiXCR, producing one record per CDR3 protein. The data show 85,000 to 100,000 distinct CDR3 sequences, roughly 12% seen once. The time point was: patch test 1, 2 weeks after DPC sensitization. The treatment was: therapeutic diphenylcyclopropenone sensitization with weekly scalp DPC. The CDR3 runs to 13 residues. V lost 2 bases and J lost 1, with 5 bases in between. Germline V CDR1 and CDR2: SGHRS, YFSETQ. The receptor was derived from a woman between 35 and 50 years old with alopecia areata. Some clones in this sample may be carry-over from other donors' samples. This chain links TRBV5-1 with TRBJ2-3; D is ambiguous. The source was whole blood, collected in connection with sensitization to the hapten diphenylcyclopropenone (DPC). The CDR3 DNA reads TGCGCCAGCAGCTTAACCGGCACAGATACGCAGTATTTT. As protein: CASSLTGTDTQYF.